The 5 T cell receptor beta chains reported below all come from one sample, sequenced in a study of shared clonotypes between healthy human individuals. The table came from immunoSEQ multiplex PCR; TCRdb's copy has only in-frame clones and leaves some out. The data show over 2,000,000 clones, 93% seen once. CD45RO negativity and positive selection for CCR7 defined naive CD8 cells, a population that excluded terminally differentiated effector memory CD45RA+ cells. Material for sequencing was naive CD8+ T cells from PBMCs. These receptors came from a young man in good health. Some clones in this sample may be carry-over from other donors' samples.

The chain employs TRBV11-2 and TRBJ2-1, with 7 nucleotides matching TRBD2. The trim removed 5 bases at V and 4 bases at J, leaving 11 bases unmatched. Germline-derived CDR1 and CDR2 are SGHAT and FQNNGV. There are 16 residues in the CDR3. CDR3 DNA sequence: TGTGCCAGCAGCCAGGTCGGGCTAGCGGAATACAATGAGCAGTTCTTC. Translated, it gives CASSQVGLAEYNEQFF.

This rearrangement joins TRBV30 to TRBJ1-1, with D perhaps matching TRBD1 (5 bases). Germline V gene sequence: CDR1 GTSNPN, CDR2 SVGIG (reference sequence). V was clipped by 5 bases and J by 0 bases, with 13 bases between them. The CDR3 contains 14 residues. The CDR3, as DNA: TGTGCCTGGGGGTGGGGCAGTTTGAACACTGAAGCTTTCTTT. It codes for CAWGWGSLNTEAFF.

This rearrangement joins TRBV25-1 to TRBJ1-2; 7 bases are a match to TRBD1. The ends lost 4 bases at V and 4 bases at J; junction bases unmatched: 6. Germline lookup yields CDR1 MGHDK and CDR2 SYGVNS. The CDR3 has 14 amino acids. For the CDR3, the DNA is TGTGCCAGCAGTGCCAGGGGGTGGGTCTATGGCTACACCTTC. Encoded protein: CASSARGWVYGYTF.

This clone was seen more than once but under ten times. The identical CDR3 is also encoded by other nucleotide sequences in the sample. The chain couples TRBV29-1 to TRBJ1-1; TRBD1 agrees at 7 bases. The junction had 3 bases not matched to a gene; V was cut back by 7 bases and J by 1 base. There are 12 residues in the CDR3. Germline CDR1 is SQVTM and CDR2 is ANQGSEA. DNA for the CDR3: TGCAGCGCTAGGACAGGGAACACTGAAGCTTTCTTT. This gives the protein CSARTGNTEAFF.

The chain couples TRBV27 to TRBJ2-4, with 9 bases lining up with TRBD1. CDR3 length equals 14 residues. The germline V gene has CDR1 MNHEY and CDR2 SMNVEV (reference sequence). J lost 4 bases, V lost 5 bases, and 3 bases had no gene match. Here the CDR3 reads CASSPGQGKNIQYF. The CDR3 DNA reads TGTGCCAGCAGTCCCGGACAGGGGAAAAACATTCAGTACTTC.